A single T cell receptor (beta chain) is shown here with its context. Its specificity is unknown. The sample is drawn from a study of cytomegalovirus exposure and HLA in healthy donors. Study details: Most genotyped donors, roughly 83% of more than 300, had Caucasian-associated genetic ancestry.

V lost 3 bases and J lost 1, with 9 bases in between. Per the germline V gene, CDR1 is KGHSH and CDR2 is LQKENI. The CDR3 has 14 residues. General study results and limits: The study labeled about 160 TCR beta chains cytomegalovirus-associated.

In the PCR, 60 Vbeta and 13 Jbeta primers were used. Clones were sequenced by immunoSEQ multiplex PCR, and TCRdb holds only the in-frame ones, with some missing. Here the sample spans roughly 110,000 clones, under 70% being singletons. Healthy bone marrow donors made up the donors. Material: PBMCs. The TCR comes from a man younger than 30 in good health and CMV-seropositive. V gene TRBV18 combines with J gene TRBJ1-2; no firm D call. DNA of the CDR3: TGTGCCAGCTCACCCGGGATTTTTAACTATGGCTACACCTTC. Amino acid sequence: CASSPGIFNYGYTF.